This passage covers 10 T cell receptor beta chains from one sample sequenced in a study of immune evolution from preneoplasia to lung adenocarcinoma. Sequencing was performed with immunoSEQ multiplex PCR; in TCRdb, only in-frame clones are kept and a portion is missing. The sample contains over 30,000 clones, roughly 71% of which appear only once. Sequencing input: FFPE invasive lung adenocarcinoma tissue. The source of these receptors is a person between 60 and 69 years old with lung adenocarcinoma.

The chain has TRBV6-1 and TRBJ1-2, with 7 nucleotides matching TRBD1. The germline V gene encodes CDR1 MNHNS and CDR2 SASEGT. Trimming cost V 6 bases and J 3 bases; bases outside gene matches: 7. This CDR3 contains 14 residues. CDR3 in amino acids: CASRGSTGDYGYTF. The CDR3 DNA follows: TGTGCCAGCAGAGGAAGTACAGGGGACTATGGCTACACCTTC.

This clone occurred a few times. The chain links TRBV5-8 to TRBJ2-1; 14 bases map to TRBD2. The CDR3 has 17 residues. The ends lost 0 bases at V and 5 bases at J; junction bases unmatched: 4. CDR1 is SGHTS and CDR2 is YDEGEE in the germline V gene. The CDR3 loop reads CASSLGRLAGGDNEQFF. CDR3 sequence (DNA): TGTGCCAGCAGCTTGGGAAGACTAGCGGGAGGGGACAATGAGCAGTTCTTC.

V usage is TRBV5-1 and J usage is TRBJ1-3, with D perhaps matching TRBD1 (5 bases). CDR1 is SGHRS, CDR2 YFSETQ, per germline. This CDR3 region has 17 residues. V was trimmed by 0 bases and J by 4 bases, leaving 17 bases between them. Here the CDR3 reads CASSLGQTVRTGNTIYF. Here the CDR3 DNA reads TGCGCCAGCAGCTTGGGTCAGACAGTCAGAACAGGAAACACCATATATTTT.

The V gene is TRBV7-2, the J gene TRBJ1-5; D unclear. There are 14 residues in the CDR3. Germline CDR1 is SGHTA and CDR2 is FQGNSA. The ends were cut back, 2 bases at V and 7 bases at J, with 12 bases in the middle. CDR3 residues: CASSLLPGAQPQHF. Here the CDR3 DNA reads TGTGCCAGCAGCTTACTTCCAGGCGCACAGCCCCAGCATTTT.

This chain connects TRBV28 to TRBJ2-3; a weak D match, TRBD2 (6 bases). The CDR3 loop spans 16 amino acids. V was clipped by 6 bases and J by 0 bases, with 16 bases between them. CDR1 and CDR2 (germline): MDHEN, SYDVKM. This CDR3 is CASSKLGTHSTDTQYF. The CDR3 nucleotides are TGTGCCAGCAGCAAACTCGGGACTCACAGCACAGATACGCAGTATTTT.

This clone was seen only a few times. This chain connects TRBV27 to TRBJ1-2; D remains ambiguous. V was shortened by 10 bases and J by 4 bases, with 19 bases between the two germline ends. The V gene's germline CDR1 is MNHEY and CDR2 SMNVEV (reference sequence). The CDR3 spans 14 residues. DNA of the CDR3: TGTGCCACCCGAAGGGCCATCACGGGCTATGGCTACACCTTC. This gives the protein CATRRAITGYGYTF.

This clone appeared once. This rearrangement joins TRBV28 to TRBJ1-5; D remains ambiguous. The CDR3 runs to 14 residues. Per germline, CDR1 MDHEN and CDR2 SYDVKM. V was cut by 6 bases and J by 7 bases, with 16 bases left in between. CDR3 region: CASSPSSGWQPQHF. CDR3 sequence (DNA): TGTGCCAGCAGCCCGAGTTCGGGTTGGCAGCCCCAGCATTTT.

V is TRBV2 and J is TRBJ2-5; the match to TRBD2 covers 8 bases. The germline V gene has CDR1 SNHLY and CDR2 FYNNEI. The V segment lost 4 bases and the J segment 2 bases; nucleotides outside the gene matches: 6. The CDR3 sequence is 15 residues long. The DNA for the CDR3 is TGTGCCAGCAGTGTCTTGACTAGCGAGCAAGAGACCCAGTACTTC. It translates to CASSVLTSEQETQYF.

This chain links TRBV2 with TRBJ1-2, with a weak D call TRBD1 (5 bases). This CDR3 region has 14 residues. V was trimmed by 11 bases and J by 5 bases, leaving 21 bases between them. Germline CDR1 SNHLY, CDR2 FYNNEI. CDR3 bases: TGTGCCTGCAAAAAACTCGGGCAGGGTTATGGCTACACCTTC. It is translated as CACKKLGQGYGYTF.

This clone was found a few times. This sequence joins TRBV6-5 and TRBJ1-5; no clear D. Trimming left V 2 bases short and J 2 bases short, with 13 bases between. The CDR3 sequence is 16 residues long. The germline gives CDR1 MNHEY, CDR2 SVGAGI. The CDR3 protein is CASSYAGPQGNQPQHF. DNA for the CDR3: TGTGCCAGCAGTTACGCCGGTCCCCAAGGCAATCAGCCCCAGCATTTT.